This T cell receptor beta chain emerged from a study of blood T cell repertoires in COVID-19. This CDR3 spans 18 amino acids. Germline CDR1 reads MGHDK; CDR2 reads SYGVNS. J was trimmed by 0 bases and V by 8 bases; bases with no gene match: 6. Here immunoSEQ multiplex PCR was the method, and the copy in TCRdb shows in-frame clones only, minus some. The data show fewer than 150,000 clones, with roughly 86% seen just once and roughly 13% held by the top ten. This sequence joins TRBV25-1 and TRBJ2-2; 16 bases map to TRBD2. The sequence came from a human donor in a cohort sampled during active COVID-19. Sequencing was performed on peripheral blood. As DNA, the CDR3 is TGTGCCAGCGGACCGGGACTAGCGGGGGGGCCGAACACCGGGGAGCTGTTTTTT. This gives the protein CASGPGLAGGPNTGELFF.